These 18 T cell receptor beta chains came from one sample sequenced in a study of CD8 T cells in ankylosing spondylitis. TCRdb reanalysed the 5' RACE reads using MiXCR and keeps one entry per CDR3 protein. The sample consists of some 150,000 distinct CDR3 sequences, around 10% of them appearing once. Material: blood, either unsorted or a sorted T cell fraction (not recorded which). These receptors all stem from a female donor with ankylosing spondylitis or in good health (not recorded which).

This clonotype was observed a handful of times. The rearrangement links TRBV3-1 to TRBJ1-5; a possible D gene is TRBD1 (5 bases). The germline V and J ends were trimmed by 3 bases and 10 bases, with 16 bases remaining between them. Germline CDR1 reads LGHDT; CDR2 reads YNNKEL (reference sequence). The length of the CDR3 is 14 residues. The CDR3 is CASSQDGGVFPQHF. The CDR3 DNA reads TGTGCCAGCAGCCAGGATGGGGGGGTGTTCCCCCAGCATTTT. Full variable domain (outside the CDR3, taken from reference TRBV3-1 and TRBJ1-5): DTAVSQTPKYLVTQMGNDKSIKCEQNLGHDTMYWYKQDSKKFLKIMFSYNNKELIINETVPNRFSPKSPDKAHLNLHINSLELGDSAVYFCASSQDGGVFPQHFGDGTRLSIL.

This clonotype was observed at least ten times. The V gene is TRBV20-1, the J gene TRBJ1-2; D is perhaps TRBD1 (5 bases). Germline CDR1 reads DFQATT; CDR2 reads SNEGSKA (reference sequence). This CDR3 is 13 amino acids long. V lost 4 bases and J 4 bases, leaving 13 bases between the germline ends. CDR3 nucleotides: TGCAGTGCTACCGCGACAGCTTCCTATGGCTACACCTTC. This gives the protein CSATATASYGYTF.

This clonotype was observed many times. V and J are TRBV7-9 and TRBJ2-3; D call uncertain. Germline V gene sequence: CDR1 SEHNR, CDR2 FQNEAQ (reference sequence). V was trimmed by 5 bases and J by 4 bases, leaving 19 bases between them. CDR3 length equals 16 residues. The CDR3 DNA reads TGTGCCAGCAGCCCCGCAAGGCCACGCGTTTCAGATACGCAGTATTTT. Translating gives CASSPARPRVSDTQYF.

This clonotype was counted at least ten times. The chain joins TRBV21-1 to TRBJ2-4; the table's D gene call, TRBD1, was not cross checked with the DNA. TRBV21-1 is described as a pseudogene. The CDR3 totals 14 residues. The CDR3 region is CASGRGGGKNIQYF. DNA for the CDR3: TGTGCCAGCGGCCGTGGGGGGGGTAAAAACATTCAGTACTTC.

This clonotype was detected many times. This sequence joins TRBV2 and TRBJ2-4, with D tentatively TRBD2 (6 bases). The CDR3 totals 17 residues. V was cut by 2 bases and J by 0 bases, with 14 bases left in between. Germline assignment: CDR1 SNHLY and CDR2 FYNNEI. CDR3 DNA: TGTGCCAGCAGTGAATCCGGTGCGGGGTTAGCCAAAAACATTCAGTACTTC. Protein product: CASSESGAGLAKNIQYF. The variable domain in full, with the rest retrieved from reference TRBV2 and TRBJ2-4, is EPEVTQTPSHQVTQMGQEVILRCVPISNHLYFYWYRQILGQKVEFLVSFYNNEISEKSEIFDDQFSVERPDGSNFTLKIRSTKLEDSAMYFCASSESGAGLAKNIQYFGAGTRLSVL.

This clonotype showed up many times. The gene calls are TRBV7-2 and TRBJ2-2; D is possibly TRBD2 (6 bases). With 4 bases removed from V and 4 bases from J, the gap between germline ends came to 19 bases. This CDR3 has 17 amino acids. In germline, CDR1 is SGHTA, CDR2 FQGNSA. Here the CDR3 reads CASSSTPGLPSTGELFF. CDR3 bases: TGTGCCAGCAGCTCAACACCGGGACTCCCCAGCACCGGGGAGCTGTTTTTT.

Concerning this clonotype: A much larger clonotype is one base distant, so this may be a read error. This rearrangement joins TRBV20-1 to TRBJ2-1; TRBD1 or TRBD2 may be the D gene (6 bases each). V was shortened by 3 bases and J by 9 bases, with 12 bases between the two germline ends. Germline CDR1 reads DFQATT; CDR2 reads SNEGSKA (reference sequence). This CDR3 is built from 12 residues. The CDR3 reads CSASGGGIEQFF. CDR3 nucleotides: TGCAGTGCTAGCGGGGGCGGAATTGAGCAGTTCTTC.

This clonotype was seen ten or more times. The V and J genes are TRBV29-1 and TRBJ1-1; D remains ambiguous. The CDR3 runs 10 residues. The germline V gene has CDR1 SQVTM and CDR2 ANQGSEA. The germline V and J ends were trimmed by 7 bases and 0 bases, with 3 bases remaining between them. The CDR3 loop is CSAMNTEAFF. Written as DNA, the CDR3 is TGCAGCGCTATGAACACTGAAGCTTTCTTT.

In this sample, this clonotype turned up many times. CDR3 coding DNA: TGCAGTGCTAGAGATCGTAGCGGGAGGTCATTTTACAATGAGCAGTTCTTC. This encodes CSARDRSGRSFYNEQFF. This chain connects TRBV20-1 to TRBJ2-1, with 10 bases fitting TRBD2. This CDR3 is built from 17 residues. Germline V gene sequence: CDR1 DFQATT, CDR2 SNEGSKA (reference sequence). Trimming removed 0 bases from V and 4 bases from J; junction bases left unmatched: 9.

This clonotype was seen repeatedly, ten times or more. The V and J genes are TRBV19 and TRBJ1-5, with TRBD1 as a possible D gene (6 bases). Between the trimmed V and J ends, which lost 5 bases and 0 bases, there was a span of 14 bases. The CDR3 has 16 residues. Per germline, CDR1 LNHDA and CDR2 SQIVND (reference sequence). Here the CDR3 DNA reads TGTGCCAGTAGTCGACGGACAGAACCTAGCAATCAGCCCCAGCATTTT. Its protein is CASSRRTEPSNQPQHF.

CDR3 nucleotides: TGTGCCAGACAACTCGGGGGGCGGCTGAATGAGCAGTTCTTC. Translated, it gives CARQLGGRLNEQFF. The rearrangement uses TRBV21-1 and TRBJ2-1; the D call of TRBD1 is as the table states it, not checked on the DNA. TRBV21-1 constitutes a pseudogene. This CDR3 is built from 14 residues.

The chain carries TRBV12-3 or TRBV12-4 and TRBJ1-1; D ambiguous. Trimming left V 2 bases short and J 10 bases short, with 11 bases between. This CDR3 region has 12 residues. The CDR3, as DNA: TGTGCCAGCAGTTTACCATTTAAGGGAGCTTTCTTT. Its translation is CASSLPFKGAFF.

This clonotype showed up many times. The V and J genes are TRBV5-1 and TRBJ2-3; D ambiguous. CDR1 is SGHRS and CDR2 is YFSETQ in the germline V gene. The V gene lost 4 bases and the J gene lost 1 base, with 19 bases spanning the gap. This CDR3 has 17 amino acids. This chain's CDR3 is CASSPRIIPSGTDTQYF. Written as DNA, the CDR3 is TGCGCCAGCAGCCCCCGGATAATCCCGTCTGGCACAGATACGCAGTATTTT.

This clonotype was observed many times. The chain is built from TRBV20-1 and TRBJ2-1; 10 bases agree with TRBD2. This CDR3 has 15 amino acids. V shed 6 bases and J 6 bases; nucleotides not matched to a gene: 11. Germline V gene data show CDR1 as DFQATT and CDR2 as SNEGSKA (reference sequence). This chain's CDR3 is CSATQTSGIPNEQFF. The DNA for the CDR3 is TGCAGTGCCACCCAAACTAGCGGGATCCCCAATGAGCAGTTCTTC.

The rearrangement links TRBV7-2 to TRBJ2-1, with a tentative D call TRBD1 (6 bases). The ends were cut back, 5 bases at V and 2 bases at J, with 19 bases in the middle. This CDR3 has 17 amino acids. From germline, CDR1 is SGHTA and CDR2 FQGNSA. The DNA for the CDR3 is TGTGCCAGCAGCGCAATTGACAGGCCTTTCGCCTACAATGAGCAGTTCTTC. It yields the protein CASSAIDRPFAYNEQFF. The variable domain in full, with the rest retrieved from reference TRBV7-2 and TRBJ2-1, is GAGVSQSPSNKVTEKGKDVELRCDPISGHTALYWYRQSLGQGLEFLIYFQGNSAPDKSGLPSDRFSAERTGGSVSTLTIQRTQQEDSAVYLCASSAIDRPFAYNEQFFGPGTRLTVL.

This clonotype was observed at least ten times. V and J are TRBV10-3 and TRBJ1-2; D remains unclear. This CDR3 has 16 amino acids. V dropped 6 bases and J dropped 5 bases, with 22 bases sitting between them. CDR1 and CDR2 (germline): ENHRY, SYGVKD. The CDR3 bases are TGTGCCATCAGCACCTCCCCCGGGGAGATGGGGTATGGCTACACCTTC. Protein product: CAISTSPGEMGYGYTF.

This clonotype was detected many times. CDR3 bases: TGTGCCAGCAGCTTAGAGGCCTTTTACAATGAGCAGTTCTTC. Translated: CASSLEAFYNEQFF. The chain has TRBV7-9 and TRBJ2-1; the D is unclear. Per germline, CDR1 SEHNR and CDR2 FQNEAQ (reference sequence). The CDR3 loop spans 14 amino acids. The ends were cut back, 1 base at V and 4 bases at J, with 8 bases in the middle.

In this sample, this clonotype turned up many times. The genes are TRBV7-9 and TRBJ2-5; 7 nucleotides agree with TRBD2. Per the germline V gene, CDR1 is SEHNR and CDR2 is FQNEAQ (reference sequence). The CDR3 has 15 residues. Losses at the gene ends were 5 bases for V and 5 bases for J; bases not matched to a gene: 11. The CDR3 nucleotides read TGTGCCAGCAGCCGTCTAACTAGCGCCGGCGAGACCCAGTACTTC. Amino acids: CASSRLTSAGETQYF.